The T cell receptor (beta chain) under discussion was sequenced for a study of T cells in Graves' hyperthyroidism and ophthalmopathy. Whole-study findings and limits: Peripheral blood also featured most of the thyroid clonotypes expanded above 0.001.

With V trimmed by 3 bases and J by 11 bases, 10 bases remained unmatched. The CDR3 has 14 amino acids. The germline V gene encodes CDR1 SGHNT and CDR2 YENEEA. Amplification of TCR beta CDR3 regions was performed using RNA transcripts as template. In the first-round RT-PCR of the TCR CDR3, the HTBI primer set was used. TCRdb ran MiXCR on the multiplex PCR reads and lists one entry per CDR3 protein. Of some 500,000 distinct CDR3 sequences in the sample, roughly an eighth are singletons; the top ten hold less than 20%. This clonotype was detected many times. Antigen: not known. If no ophthalmopathy progression occurred within 18 months, Graves' hyperthyroidism was stable. Used for diagnoses were clinical symptoms, serum thyroxine and TRAb, thyroid ultrasound and orbital computed tomography.

The sequence was obtained from a woman under 30 with Graves' hyperthyroidism. The V call is TRBV11-3, the J call TRBJ1-1, with 9 bases that match TRBD1. The sample taken for sequencing was blood. CDR3 sequence (DNA): TGTGCCAGCAGCTTCCGAGACAGGGGGGGAGAGGCTTTCTTT. This sequence encodes CASSFRDRGGEAFF.